The clone carrying this T cell receptor (beta chain) was detected many times. No antigen is known for it. TCRdb redid the calling of the 5' RACE reads with MiXCR, one entry per CDR3 protein. The sample has about 810,000 distinct CDR3 sequences, more than 9% seen once. The sample originates from a study of identical twins. Overall study results and limits: Cross-sectional statistics, not tracking of the same donors, supported the conclusions. The study found weaker excess twin sharing in beta out-of-frame sequences.

CDR1 MNHNY and CDR2 SVGAGI come from the germline V gene (reference sequence). The CDR3 has 13 residues. The V gene lost 6 bases and the J gene lost 0 bases, with 8 bases spanning the gap. These data were likewise used in another study, on yellow fever vaccine responses in identical twins.

The clonotype originates from a young woman in good health. This chain uses TRBV6-6 with TRBJ1-1; possible D gene TRBD1, 6 bases. The sequencing sample was made of PBMCs. CDR3 region: CASRDSLNTEAFF. CDR3 sequence (DNA): TGTGCCAGCAGGGACAGCTTGAACACTGAAGCTTTCTTT.